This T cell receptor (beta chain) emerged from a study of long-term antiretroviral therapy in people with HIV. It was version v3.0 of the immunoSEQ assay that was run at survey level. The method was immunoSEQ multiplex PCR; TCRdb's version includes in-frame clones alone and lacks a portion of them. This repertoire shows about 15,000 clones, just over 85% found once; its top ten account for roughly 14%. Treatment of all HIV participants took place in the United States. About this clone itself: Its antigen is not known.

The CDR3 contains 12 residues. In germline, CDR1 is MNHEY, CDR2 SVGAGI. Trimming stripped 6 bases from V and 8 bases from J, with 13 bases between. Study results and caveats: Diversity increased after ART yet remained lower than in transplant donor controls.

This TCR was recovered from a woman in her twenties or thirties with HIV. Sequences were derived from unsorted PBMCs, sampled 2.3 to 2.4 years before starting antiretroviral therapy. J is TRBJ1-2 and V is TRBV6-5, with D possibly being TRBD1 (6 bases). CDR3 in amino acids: CASRTLQGGYTF. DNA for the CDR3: TGTGCCAGCAGGACTTTACAGGGAGGCTACACCTTC.